Listed below are T cell receptor beta chains from one sample, sequenced in a study of blood T cells in healthy people across ages. TCRdb passed the 5' RACE reads through MiXCR, listing each CDR3 protein once. The sample records roughly 800,000 distinct CDR3 sequences, 58% being singletons. What was sequenced was blood. Every receptor here comes from a man aged 25-45 years in good health. Each CDR3 is given with its conserved first and last residue. Each record gives: CDR3 length, J gene, V gene, clone size, D gene, CDR3 protein, CDR3 DNA. D genes are given only for firm matches. Expanded clones get a size class; other rows say once, few or many, or leave the size out.

>12|TRBJ1-4|TRBV21-1|NA|NA
CARQERRVKLFF
TGTGCGAGACAGGAAAGGCGAGTAAAACTGTTTTTT
>11|TRBJ2-1|TRBV29-1|NA|NA
CSVTRDTGQFF
TGCAGCGTGACCCGGGACACGGGGCAGTTCTTC
>12|TRBJ2-5|TRBV20-1|NA|NA
CSARISAETQYF
TGCAGTGCTAGGATCAGTGCGGAGACCCAGTACTTC
>14|TRBJ2-7|TRBV4-3|many|TRBD2
CASSQDETSGRQYF
TGCGCCAGCAGCCAAGACGAGACTAGCGGGAGGCAGTACTTC
>14|TRBJ1-5|TRBV28|NA|TRBD1
CASISGTGYQPQHF
TGTGCCAGCATCTCCGGGACAGGGTATCAGCCCCAGCATTTT
>11|TRBJ2-5|TRBV29-1|few|NA
CSVESYETQYF
TGCAGCGTTGAATCCTACGAGACCCAGTACTTC
>16|TRBJ2-1|TRBV21-1|NA|NA
CASSPRGTSGRGEQFF
TGTGCCAGCAGCCCCAGGGGGACTAGCGGGAGGGGTGAGCAGTTCTTC
>17|TRBJ2-7|TRBV6-1|NA|NA
CASRTGATVLLPNEQYF
TGTGCCAGCAGGACTGGGGCGACCGTCTTACTCCCCAATGAGCAGTACTTC
>15|TRBJ1-2|TRBV4-3|NA|TRBD1
CASSQRRTGDYGYTF
TGCGCCAGCAGCCAGCGCAGGACAGGGGACTATGGCTACACCTTC
>15|TRBJ2-3|TRBV7-2|NA|NA
CASRGIRSSTDTQYF
TGTGCCAGCCGCGGGATCCGATCTAGCACAGATACGCAGTATTTT
>13|TRBJ2-1|TRBV6-2/TRBV6-3|NA|TRBD1
CASSTGQGNEQFF
TGTGCCAGCAGTACCGGACAGGGCAATGAGCAGTTCTTC
>13|TRBJ1-1|TRBV7-2|NA|NA
CASSFRAQDGAFF
TGTGCCAGCAGCTTCCGGGCCCAGGATGGAGCTTTCTTT
>17|TRBJ2-1|TRBV10-3|NA|NA
CAISESSGVGSYNEQFF
TGTGCCATCAGTGAGTCGTCAGGCGTCGGCTCCTACAATGAGCAGTTCTTC
>15|TRBJ2-7|TRBV20-1|NA|TRBD2
CSARIAGGLPNEQYF
TGCAGTGCTAGGATAGCGGGAGGGCTTCCTAACGAGCAGTACTTC
>15|TRBJ2-5|TRBV18|NA|NA
CASSPTGRQQETQYF
TGTGCCAGCTCACCGACCGGACGGCAACAAGAGACCCAGTACTTC
>12|TRBJ2-3|TRBV7-2|few|NA
CASSPLGNTQYF
TGTGCCAGCAGCCCACTAGGAAATACGCAGTATTTT
>19|TRBJ2-7|TRBV27|once|NA
CASSLFIVGGRGPYNEQYF
TGTGCCAGCAGTTTATTCATCGTTGGGGGCAGAGGGCCCTACAATGAGCAGTACTTC
>13|TRBJ1-2|TRBV7-9|once|NA
CASSSATGLGYTF
TGTGCCAGCAGCTCGGCTACAGGGCTAGGCTACACCTTC
>15|TRBJ2-4|TRBV3-1|NA|NA
CASSQEGSGLNIQYF
TGTGCCAGCAGCCAAGAAGGGTCCGGGTTGAACATTCAGTACTTC
>14|TRBJ2-7|TRBV20-1|NA|NA
CSARWTDGGYEQYF
TGCAGTGCTCGTTGGACGGATGGGGGGTACGAGCAGTACTTC